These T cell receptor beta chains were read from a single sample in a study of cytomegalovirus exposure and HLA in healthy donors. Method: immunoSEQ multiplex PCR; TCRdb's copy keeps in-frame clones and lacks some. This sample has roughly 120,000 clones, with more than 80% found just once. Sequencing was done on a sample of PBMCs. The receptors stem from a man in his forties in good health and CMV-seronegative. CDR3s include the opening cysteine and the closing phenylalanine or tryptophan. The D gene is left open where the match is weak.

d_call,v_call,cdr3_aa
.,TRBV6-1,CASSFNRVFTEAFF
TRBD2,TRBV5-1,CATRTSGRAHSGANGLTF
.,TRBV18,CASSPPYSSMNTEAFF
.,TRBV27,CASSGWQGKETQYF
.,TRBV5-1,CASSLGNADIQYF
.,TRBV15,CATSTGSGDGYTF
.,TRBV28,CASSLPQGYEQYF
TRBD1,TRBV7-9,CASTKTGENYGYTF
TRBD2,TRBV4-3,CASSRQKSGLAALNEQFF
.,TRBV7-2,CASSLRRGNTIYF
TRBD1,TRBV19,CASSIVGTGQETQYF
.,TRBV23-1,CASSQSKKRPRRGTQYF
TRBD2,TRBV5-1,CASSLGLADTDTQYF
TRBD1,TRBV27,CASSLGTGVNGYTF
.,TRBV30,CAWSAGEETQYF
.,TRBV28,CASSFLAGNTDTQYF
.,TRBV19,CASSIGQRNYEQYF
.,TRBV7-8,CASSYAGVSSYGYTF
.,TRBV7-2,CASSLDGRSAEAFF
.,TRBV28,CASSLWGQNTEAFF
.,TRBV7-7,CASWKEQLGNTIYF
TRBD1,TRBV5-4,CASSPGQIYGYTF
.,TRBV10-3,CAISPSGVDTEAFF